The source of this T cell receptor delta chain is a study of gamma-delta T cells after stem cell transplantation. TCRdb reprocessed the RT-PCR reads using CATT. Of 1,500 to 2,000 delta-chain clones in the sample, about 4.5% were seen once. The V segment lost 7 bases and the J segment 0 bases; nucleotides outside the gene matches: 16. CDR1 and CDR2 (germline): GEAIGNYY, EKD. The length of the CDR3 is 17 residues. Comments on this clone: This likely came from a read error, as a far larger clone is one base away. Other DNA sequences in this sample translate to the same CDR3.

This sequence originates from a human donor. It is not recorded whose cells these are; they may come from a transplant donor. Source material: gamma-delta T cells. The chain recombines TRDV2 with TRDJ1, with 7 bases fitting TRDD3. The DNA for the CDR3 is TGTGCCTGCGAGAGGCTACTGGGGCACCAGAACACCGATAAACTCATCTTT. Translated, it gives CACERLLGHQNTDKLIF.